The rows below give T cell receptor beta chains drawn from one sample of a study of blood T cell repertoires in COVID-19. Data came from immunoSEQ multiplex PCR; TCRdb stores just in-frame clones and leaves some out. The data contain tens of thousands of clones, around 73% of them singletons. The sample consisted of PBMCs or T cells enriched from blood (not recorded which). The receptors shown here come from a woman in her forties or fifties with acute COVID-19. Each CDR3 is given with its conserved first and last residue. The D gene is left open where the match is weak. Clone size is not always given. Where it is, it says once, few, many or a class for expanded clones.

clone_size j_call d_call v_call cdr3_aa cdr3_nt
NA TRBJ2-5 TRBD2 TRBV3-1/TRBV3-2 CASSPPGRGVETQYF TGTGCCAGCAGCCCTCCGGGGCGGGGGGTAGAGACCCAGTACTTC
NA TRBJ2-1 TRBD1 TRBV2 CASLTGQGAYNEQFF TGTGCCAGCCTGACCGGACAGGGGGCGTACAATGAGCAGTTCTTC
NA TRBJ1-1 NA TRBV7-9 CASSYGMNTEAFF TGTGCCAGCAGCTATGGCATGAACACTGAAGCTTTCTTT
once TRBJ1-2 TRBD1 TRBV5-6 CASSSTGGGGYTF TGTGCCAGCAGCAGCACAGGGGGAGGTGGCTACACCTTC
NA TRBJ1-5 TRBD1 TRBV15 CATRIGTDGQPQHF TGTGCCACCAGAATCGGGACAGACGGTCAGCCCCAGCATTTT
NA TRBJ1-2 NA TRBV7-9 CASSFGQGVYGYTF TGTGCCAGCAGCTTCGGGCAGGGCGTCTATGGCTACACCTTC
NA TRBJ2-5 TRBD1 TRBV5-1 CASSLRGPQETQYF TGCGCCAGCAGCTTGAGGGGGCCACAAGAGACCCAGTACTTC
NA TRBJ1-1 NA TRBV28 CASSSPGMNTEAFF TGTGCCAGCAGTTCTCCGGGAATGAACACTGAAGCTTTCTTT
few TRBJ2-3 TRBD1 TRBV5-1 CASSLGQGADTQYF TGCGCCAGCAGCTTGGGACAGGGGGCAGATACGCAGTATTTT
NA TRBJ1-2 TRBD1 TRBV7-2 CASSLESAGGHGYTF TGTGCCAGCAGCTTAGAATCGGCAGGGGGACATGGCTACACCTTC
NA TRBJ2-1 TRBD2 TRBV6-4 CASSGTSGGSNEQFF TGTGCCAGCAGCGGGACTAGCGGGGGGAGTAATGAGCAGTTCTTC
once TRBJ2-7 TRBD1 TRBV5-6 CASRKETGGSYEQYF TGTGCCAGCAGGAAGGAGACAGGGGGATCCTACGAGCAGTACTTC
NA TRBJ1-2 NA TRBV6-1 CASSEGPRDFYGYTF TGTGCCAGCAGTGAAGGTCCGAGGGACTTCTATGGCTACACCTTC
NA TRBJ2-1 TRBD2 TRBV5-4 CASSGGLQRNEQFF TGTGCCAGCAGCGGGGGACTACAGCGCAATGAGCAGTTCTTC
few TRBJ2-7 TRBD1 TRBV20-1 CSARTGSGQYF TGCAGTGCTAGGACAGGGTCAGGGCAGTACTTC
NA TRBJ1-1 NA TRBV28 CASRLQGMNTEAFF TGTGCCAGCAGACTACAGGGTATGAACACTGAAGCTTTCTTT
NA TRBJ2-1 NA TRBV6-4 CASSEVFSSYNEQFF TGTGCCAGCAGTGAGGTCTTCAGCTCCTACAATGAGCAGTTCTTC
NA TRBJ1-5 NA TRBV5-1 CASSLERGGQPQHF TGCGCCAGCAGCTTGGAAAGGGGAGGGCAGCCCCAGCATTTT
few TRBJ2-7 TRBD1 TRBV29-1 CSVTGAYEQYF TGCAGCGTGACAGGGGCGTACGAGCAGTACTTC
once TRBJ2-5 TRBD2 TRBV27 CASSPIAGGLGETQYF TGTGCCAGCAGTCCTATAGCGGGGGGGCTCGGGGAGACCCAGTACTTC
NA TRBJ1-3 NA TRBV4-1 CASSHHPGVEGVRTIYF TGCGCCAGCAGCCACCACCCAGGGGTTGAGGGCGTTAGGACCATATATTTT
NA TRBJ1-2 NA TRBV10-2 CASSIMGAYGYTF TGCGCCAGCAGTATCATGGGCGCGTATGGCTACACCTTC
NA TRBJ1-2 NA TRBV7-2 CASSPGLGNYGYTF TGTGCCAGCAGCCCCGGGTTAGGTAACTATGGCTACACCTTC
NA TRBJ1-2 NA TRBV5-1 CPRSLGGVLWTSYGYTF TGCCCCCGCAGCTTGGGGGGGGTACTATGGACCTCCTATGGCTACACCTTC
NA TRBJ2-1 NA TRBV12-3/TRBV12-4 CASSPEFNEQFF TGTGCCAGCAGTCCGGAGTTTAATGAGCAGTTCTTC
NA TRBJ1-1 TRBD1 TRBV9 CASSPRVYAGGMDTEAFF TGTGCCAGCAGCCCTCGAGTATACGCAGGGGGCATGGACACTGAAGCTTTCTTT
once TRBJ1-6 TRBD1 TRBV7-6 CASGGRQGGSPLHF TGTGCCAGCGGGGGAAGACAGGGGGGGTCACCCCTCCACTTT
NA TRBJ1-6 TRBD1 TRBV11-1 CASSSDRFNSPLHF TGTGCCAGCAGCTCGGACAGGTTCAATTCACCCCTCCACTTT
NA TRBJ1-2 NA TRBV29-1 CSVEDRGRGPTGYTF TGCAGCGTTGAAGACAGGGGACGAGGCCCAACTGGCTACACCTTC
few TRBJ2-3 TRBD2 TRBV7-6 CASSLTQEGLAGVDTQYF TGTGCCAGCAGCTTAACGCAGGAAGGACTAGCGGGGGTAGATACGCAGTATTTT
NA TRBJ2-5 NA TRBV29-1 CSAMGGPQETQYF TGCAGCGCCATGGGGGGGCCCCAAGAGACCCAGTACTTC
once TRBJ2-2 TRBD2 TRBV3-1/TRBV3-2 CASSDPGLAGKGGELFF TGTGCCAGCAGCGATCCGGGACTAGCGGGGAAGGGCGGGGAGCTGTTTTTT
NA TRBJ2-6 NA TRBV28 CASSNVQGLGANVLTF TGTGCCAGCAGTAACGTCCAGGGTCTCGGGGCCAACGTCCTGACTTTC
NA TRBJ2-7 NA TRBV5-1 CASSQEGQSVHEQYF TGCGCCAGCAGCCAGGAGGGACAGTCAGTCCACGAGCAGTACTTC
NA TRBJ1-3 NA TRBV28 CASRPPSQSSSGNTIYF TGTGCCAGCAGACCACCCTCACAGTCGAGCTCTGGAAACACCATATATTTT
NA TRBJ2-1 NA TRBV7-3 CASSLSSMNEQFF TGTGCCAGCAGCTTAAGCAGTATGAATGAGCAGTTCTTC
once TRBJ1-1 TRBD1 TRBV2 CASSPDRGTEAFF TGTGCCAGCAGTCCGGACAGGGGGACTGAAGCTTTCTTT
NA TRBJ1-4 NA TRBV28 CASSQGREKLFF TGTGCCAGCTCTCAGGGCCGTGAAAAACTGTTTTTT
NA TRBJ1-3 NA TRBV5-1 CASSSGGYAGNTIYF TGCGCCAGCAGCTCTGGGGGGTACGCTGGAAACACCATATATTTT
NA TRBJ2-1 NA TRBV24-1 CATSDLGGGYNEQFF TGTGCCACCAGTGATTTGGGGGGCGGTTACAATGAGCAGTTCTTC
NA TRBJ2-5 TRBD1 TRBV15 CATSSLSRDRGQETQYF TGTGCCACCAGCAGCCTCTCCCGGGACAGGGGGCAAGAGACCCAGTACTTC
NA TRBJ1-5 TRBD1 TRBV6-5 CASNQGVNSNQPQHF TGTGCCAGCAATCAGGGGGTCAATAGCAATCAGCCCCAGCATTTT
NA TRBJ1-1 TRBD1 TRBV19 CASHRGTVNTEAFF TGTGCCAGCCACAGGGGGACAGTCAACACTGAAGCTTTCTTT
NA TRBJ2-2 TRBD2 TRBV6-5 CASRATSDRELFF TGTGCCAGCAGAGCAACTAGCGACCGGGAGCTGTTTTTT
NA TRBJ1-2 NA TRBV10-3 CAISELGGKSYGYTF TGTGCCATCAGTGAGTTAGGGGGAAAAAGCTATGGCTACACCTTC
NA TRBJ2-1 TRBD1 TRBV10-2 CASRDRDEQFF TGCGCCAGCAGGGACAGGGATGAGCAGTTCTTC
NA TRBJ2-5 NA TRBV23-1 CASSQSRLAQETQYF TGCGCCAGCAGTCAATCGAGGCTAGCCCAAGAGACCCAGTACTTC
few TRBJ2-2 TRBD1 TRBV3-1/TRBV3-2 CASSQVTYGTGSNTGELFF TGTGCCAGCAGCCAAGTTACTTACGGGACAGGGTCGAACACCGGGGAGCTGTTTTTT
once TRBJ1-1 TRBD1 TRBV6-5 CASSRPRTGDTEAFF TGTGCCAGCAGCCGACCCCGGACAGGGGACACTGAAGCTTTCTTT
NA TRBJ1-1 TRBD1 TRBV24-1 CATSEGDRGQAFF TGTGCCACCAGTGAGGGGGACAGGGGACAAGCTTTCTTT
NA TRBJ1-1 NA TRBV7-9 CASSFTGGEHTEAFF TGTGCCAGCAGCTTTACTGGTGGTGAGCACACTGAAGCTTTCTTT
few TRBJ1-2 NA TRBV5-5 CASSLAGGSSNYGYTF TGTGCCAGCAGCTTGGCGGGGGGATCTTCTAACTATGGCTACACCTTC
NA TRBJ1-1 NA TRBV5-1 CASSLVGGLDMNTEAFF TGCGCCAGCAGCTTAGTAGGGGGTCTCGACATGAACACTGAAGCTTTCTTT
NA TRBJ1-2 TRBD1 TRBV6-1 CASSEEPTGVYGYTF TGTGCCAGCAGTGAGGAACCGACAGGGGTCTATGGCTACACCTTC